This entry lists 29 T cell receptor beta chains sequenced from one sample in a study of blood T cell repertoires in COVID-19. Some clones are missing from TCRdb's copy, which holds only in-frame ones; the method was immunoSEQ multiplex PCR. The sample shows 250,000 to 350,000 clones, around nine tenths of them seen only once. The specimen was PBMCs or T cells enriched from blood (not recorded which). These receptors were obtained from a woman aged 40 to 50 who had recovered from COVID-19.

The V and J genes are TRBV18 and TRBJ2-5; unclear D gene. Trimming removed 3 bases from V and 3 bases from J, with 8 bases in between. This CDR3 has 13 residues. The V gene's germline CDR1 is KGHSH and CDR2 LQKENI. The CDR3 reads CASSPGSEETQYF. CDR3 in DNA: TGTGCCAGCTCACCGGGCTCAGAAGAGACCCAGTACTTC.

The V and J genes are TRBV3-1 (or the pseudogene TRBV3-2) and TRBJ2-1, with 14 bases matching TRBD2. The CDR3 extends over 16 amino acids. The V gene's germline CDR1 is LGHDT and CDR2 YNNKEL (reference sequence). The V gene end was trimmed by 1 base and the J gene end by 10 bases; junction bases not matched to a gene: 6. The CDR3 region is CASSQAGTSGGREQFF. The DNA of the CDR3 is TGTGCCAGCAGCCAAGCCGGGACTAGCGGGGGCCGGGAGCAGTTCTTC.

CDR3 sequence reads: CSVEAGPGETQYF. The DNA for the CDR3 is TGCAGCGTTGAGGCGGGGCCGGGAGAAACCCAGTACTTC. The rearrangement links TRBV29-1 to TRBJ2-5; D might be TRBD2 (6 bases). V lost 3 bases and J lost 8, with 16 bases in between. CDR3 length: 13 residues. Per germline, CDR1 SQVTM and CDR2 ANQGSEA. The variable domain in full, completed from reference TRBV29-1 and TRBJ2-5, reads SAVISQKPSRDICQRGTSLTIQCQVDSQVTMMFWYRQQPGQSLTLIATANQGSEATYESGFVIDKFPISRPNLTFSTLTVSNMSPEDSSIYLCSVEAGPGETQYFGPGTRLLVL.

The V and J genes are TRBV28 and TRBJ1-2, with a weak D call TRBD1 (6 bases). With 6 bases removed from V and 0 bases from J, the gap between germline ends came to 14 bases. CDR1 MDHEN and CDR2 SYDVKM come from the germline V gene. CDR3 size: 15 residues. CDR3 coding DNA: TGTGCCAGCAGCCAGACAGGCAACGCTAACTATGGCTACACCTTC. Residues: CASSQTGNANYGYTF.

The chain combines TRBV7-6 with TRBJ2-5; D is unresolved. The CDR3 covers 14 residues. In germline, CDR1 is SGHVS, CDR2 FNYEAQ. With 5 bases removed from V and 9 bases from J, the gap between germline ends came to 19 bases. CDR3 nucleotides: TGTGCCAGCAGCCCTCCCCCCCAAGTTGGAGCCCAGTACTTC. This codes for CASSPPPQVGAQYF.

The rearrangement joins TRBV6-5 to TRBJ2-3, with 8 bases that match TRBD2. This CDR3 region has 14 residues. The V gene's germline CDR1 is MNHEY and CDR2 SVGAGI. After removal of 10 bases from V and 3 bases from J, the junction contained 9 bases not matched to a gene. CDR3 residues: CATRPGLGTDTQYF. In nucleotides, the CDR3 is TGTGCCACCCGGCCGGGACTAGGGACAGATACGCAGTATTTT.

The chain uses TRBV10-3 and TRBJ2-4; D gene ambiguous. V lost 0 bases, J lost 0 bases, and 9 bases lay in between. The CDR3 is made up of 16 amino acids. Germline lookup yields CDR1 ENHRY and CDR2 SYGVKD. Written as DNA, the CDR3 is TGTGCCATCAGTGAGTCGAACAGTATAGCCAAAAACATTCAGTACTTC. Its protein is CAISESNSIAKNIQYF.

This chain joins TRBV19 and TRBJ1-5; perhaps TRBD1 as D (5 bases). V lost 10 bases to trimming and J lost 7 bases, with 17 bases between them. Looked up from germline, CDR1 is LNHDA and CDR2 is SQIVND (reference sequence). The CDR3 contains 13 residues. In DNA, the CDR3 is TGTGCCACAGGTAGCGGGGGAAGGCAGCCCCAGCATTTT. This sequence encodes CATGSGGRQPQHF.

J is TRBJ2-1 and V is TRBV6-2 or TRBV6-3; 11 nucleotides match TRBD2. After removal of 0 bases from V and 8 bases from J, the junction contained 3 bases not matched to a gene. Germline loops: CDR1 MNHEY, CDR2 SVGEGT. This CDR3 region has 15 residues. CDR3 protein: CASSYSSGRAYEQFF. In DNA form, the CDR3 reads TGTGCCAGCAGTTACTCTAGCGGGAGGGCCTATGAGCAGTTCTTC.

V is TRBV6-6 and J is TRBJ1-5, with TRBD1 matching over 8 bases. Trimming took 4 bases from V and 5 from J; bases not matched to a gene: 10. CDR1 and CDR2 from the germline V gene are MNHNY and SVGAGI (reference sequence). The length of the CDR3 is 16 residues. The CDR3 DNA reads TGTGCCAGCAGTTCCCTCGGGACAGGCAGTGATCAGCCCCAGCATTTT. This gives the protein CASSSLGTGSDQPQHF.

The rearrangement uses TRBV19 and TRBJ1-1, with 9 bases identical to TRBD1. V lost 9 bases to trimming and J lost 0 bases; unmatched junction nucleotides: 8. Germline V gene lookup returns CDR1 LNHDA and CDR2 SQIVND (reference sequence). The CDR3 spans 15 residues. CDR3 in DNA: TGTGCCAGCATCGGGGGACAGGGATTGAACACTGAAGCTTTCTTT. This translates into CASIGGQGLNTEAFF.

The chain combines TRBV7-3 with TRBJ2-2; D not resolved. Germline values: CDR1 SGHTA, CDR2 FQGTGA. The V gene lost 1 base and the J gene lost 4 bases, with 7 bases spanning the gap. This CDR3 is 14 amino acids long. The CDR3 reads CASSLKQLTGELFF. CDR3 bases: TGTGCCAGCAGCTTAAAACAGCTCACCGGGGAGCTGTTTTTT.

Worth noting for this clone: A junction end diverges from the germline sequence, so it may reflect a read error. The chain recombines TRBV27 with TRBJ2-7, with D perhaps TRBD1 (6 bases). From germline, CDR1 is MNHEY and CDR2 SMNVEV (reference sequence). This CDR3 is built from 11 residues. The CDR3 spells CASGVTGQITF. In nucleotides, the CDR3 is TGTGCCAGCGGGGTGACAGGCCAGATCACCTTC.

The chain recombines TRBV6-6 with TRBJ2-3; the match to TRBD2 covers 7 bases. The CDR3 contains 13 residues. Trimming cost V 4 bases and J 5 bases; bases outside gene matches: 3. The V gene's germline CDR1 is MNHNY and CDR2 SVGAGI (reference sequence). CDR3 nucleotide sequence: TGTGCCAGCAGTTCGGTAGCGGGAGATACGCAGTATTTT. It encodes CASSSVAGDTQYF.

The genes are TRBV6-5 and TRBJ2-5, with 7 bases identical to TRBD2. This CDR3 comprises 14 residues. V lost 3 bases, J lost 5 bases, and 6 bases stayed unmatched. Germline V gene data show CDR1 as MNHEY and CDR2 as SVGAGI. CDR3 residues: CASSYAGVRETQYF. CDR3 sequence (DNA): TGTGCCAGCAGTTATGCGGGGGTCAGGGAGACCCAGTACTTC.

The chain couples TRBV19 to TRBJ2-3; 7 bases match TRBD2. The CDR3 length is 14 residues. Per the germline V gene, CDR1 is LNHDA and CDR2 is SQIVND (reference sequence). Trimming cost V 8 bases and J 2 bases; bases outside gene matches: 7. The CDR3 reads CASRSGTHTDTQYF. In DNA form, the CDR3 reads TGTGCCAGTCGAAGCGGGACCCACACAGATACGCAGTATTTT.

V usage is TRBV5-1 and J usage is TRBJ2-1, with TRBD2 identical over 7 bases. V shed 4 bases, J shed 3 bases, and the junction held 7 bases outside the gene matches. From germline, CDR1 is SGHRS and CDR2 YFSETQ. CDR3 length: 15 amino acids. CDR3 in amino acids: CASSESSGNYNEQFF. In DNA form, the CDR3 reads TGCGCCAGCAGCGAATCTAGCGGAAACTACAATGAGCAGTTCTTC.

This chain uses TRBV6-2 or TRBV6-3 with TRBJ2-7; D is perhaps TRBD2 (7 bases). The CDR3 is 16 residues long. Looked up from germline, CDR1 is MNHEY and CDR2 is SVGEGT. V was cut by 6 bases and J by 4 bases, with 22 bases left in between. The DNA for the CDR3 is TGTGCCAGCAGCTCGGGGGGCTACCCTTCAGCGTACGAGCAGTACTTC. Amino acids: CASSSGGYPSAYEQYF.

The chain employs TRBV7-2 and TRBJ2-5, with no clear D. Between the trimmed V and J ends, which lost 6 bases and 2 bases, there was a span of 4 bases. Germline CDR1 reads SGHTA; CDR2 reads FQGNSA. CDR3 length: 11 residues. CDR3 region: CASRQQETQYF. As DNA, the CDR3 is TGTGCCAGCAGACAGCAAGAGACCCAGTACTTC.

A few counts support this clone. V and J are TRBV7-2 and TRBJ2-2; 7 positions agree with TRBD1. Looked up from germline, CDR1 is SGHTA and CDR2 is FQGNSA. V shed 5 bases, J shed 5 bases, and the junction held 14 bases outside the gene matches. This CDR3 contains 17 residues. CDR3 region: CASSIRRRQGSTGELFF. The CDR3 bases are TGTGCCAGCAGCATCCGAAGGAGACAGGGATCGACCGGGGAGCTGTTTTTT.

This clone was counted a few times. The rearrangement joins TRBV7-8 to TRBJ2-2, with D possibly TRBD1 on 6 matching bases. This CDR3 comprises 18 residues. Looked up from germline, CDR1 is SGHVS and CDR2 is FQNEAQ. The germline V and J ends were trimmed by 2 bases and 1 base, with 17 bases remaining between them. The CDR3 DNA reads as TGTGCCAGCAGCTTAAGAACTAGGGGGAGCGGGAACACCGGGGAGCTGTTTTTT. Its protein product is CASSLRTRGSGNTGELFF. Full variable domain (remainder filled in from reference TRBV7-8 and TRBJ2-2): GAGVSQSPRYKVAKRGQDVALRCDPISGHVSLFWYQQALGQGPEFLTYFQNEAQLDKSGLPSDRFFAERPEGSVSTLKIQRTQQEDSAVYLCASSLRTRGSGNTGELFFGEGSRLTVL.

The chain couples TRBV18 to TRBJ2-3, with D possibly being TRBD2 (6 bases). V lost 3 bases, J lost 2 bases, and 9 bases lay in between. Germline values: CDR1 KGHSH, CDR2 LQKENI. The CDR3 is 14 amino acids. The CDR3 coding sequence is TGTGCCAGCTCACCGGCGGGGACCACAGATACGCAGTATTTT. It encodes CASSPAGTTDTQYF.

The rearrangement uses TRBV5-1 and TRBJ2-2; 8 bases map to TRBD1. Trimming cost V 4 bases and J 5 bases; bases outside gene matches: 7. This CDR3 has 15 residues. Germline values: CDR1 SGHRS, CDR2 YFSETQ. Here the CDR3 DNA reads TGCGCCAGCAGCAACGACAGGGGTAGGACCGGGGAGCTGTTTTTT. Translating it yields CASSNDRGRTGELFF.

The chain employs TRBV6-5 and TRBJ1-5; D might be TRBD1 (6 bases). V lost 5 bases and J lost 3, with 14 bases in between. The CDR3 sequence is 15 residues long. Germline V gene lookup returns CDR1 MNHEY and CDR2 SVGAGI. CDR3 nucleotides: TGTGCCAGCAGTCTAACCCGGGACAACAATCAGCCCCAGCATTTT. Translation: CASSLTRDNNQPQHF.

The CDR3, as DNA: TGTGCCAGCAGTGAAGTTCAGGGGGGTCCCTCTAGGCCCCAGCATTTT. This encodes CASSEVQGGPSRPQHF. This chain connects TRBV6-1 to TRBJ1-5, with 7 bases fitting TRBD1. The CDR3 sequence is 16 residues long. The junction had 12 bases not matched to a gene; V was cut back by 1 base and J by 9 bases. Germline V gene data show CDR1 as MNHNS and CDR2 as SASEGT.

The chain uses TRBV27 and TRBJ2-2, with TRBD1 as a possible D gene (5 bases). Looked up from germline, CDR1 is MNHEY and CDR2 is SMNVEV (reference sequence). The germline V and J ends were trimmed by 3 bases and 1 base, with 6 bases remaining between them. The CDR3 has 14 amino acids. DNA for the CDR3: TGTGCCAGCAGTTTTCAGGGGAACACCGGGGAGCTGTTTTTT. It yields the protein CASSFQGNTGELFF.

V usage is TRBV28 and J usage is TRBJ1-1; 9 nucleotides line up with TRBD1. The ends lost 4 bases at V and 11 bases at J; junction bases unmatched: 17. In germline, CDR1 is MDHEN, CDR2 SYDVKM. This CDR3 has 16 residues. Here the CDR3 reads CASSSLATPDRGRAFF. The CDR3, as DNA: TGTGCCAGCAGTTCACTCGCGACCCCGGACAGGGGTCGTGCTTTCTTT.

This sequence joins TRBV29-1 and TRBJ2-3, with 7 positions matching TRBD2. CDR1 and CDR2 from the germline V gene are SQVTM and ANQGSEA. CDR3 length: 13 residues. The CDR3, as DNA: TGCATCAGCGGGACCATTCTGGGAGATACGCAGTATTTT. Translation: CISGTILGDTQYF.

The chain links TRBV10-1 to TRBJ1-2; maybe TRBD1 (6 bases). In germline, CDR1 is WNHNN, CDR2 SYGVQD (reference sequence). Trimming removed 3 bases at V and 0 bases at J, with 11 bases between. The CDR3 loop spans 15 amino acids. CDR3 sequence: CASSERDTTNYGYTF. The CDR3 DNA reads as TGCGCCAGCAGTGAAAGGGACACCACTAACTATGGCTACACCTTC.